This is a list of T cell receptor beta chains from one sample in a study of T cell responses to AZD1222 COVID-19 vaccine. TCRdb's table, derived via immunoSEQ multiplex PCR, lists solely in-frame clones and lacks some. The profile shows approximately 67,000 clones, approximately 81% of them singletons. The specimen was peripheral blood, collected on day 0 of AZD1222 vaccination. The receptors derive from an adult in good health. Each CDR3 is given with its conserved first and last residue. The order of the fields is J gene, V gene, CDR3 protein.

J gene: TRBJ2-1; V gene: TRBV27; CDR3 protein: CASTSSSSYNEQFF
J gene: TRBJ1-5; V gene: TRBV16; CDR3 protein: CASSLPGTIANQPQHF
J gene: TRBJ2-3; V gene: TRBV9; CDR3 protein: CASSVGPDYTQYF
J gene: TRBJ1-1; V gene: TRBV4-3; CDR3 protein: CASSQKVKGAEAFF
J gene: TRBJ2-6; V gene: TRBV25-1; CDR3 protein: CASSAGAGANVLTF
J gene: TRBJ1-2; V gene: TRBV6-6; CDR3 protein: CASSEGRKGVYGYTF
J gene: TRBJ2-7; V gene: TRBV7-3; CDR3 protein: CASSPQDRGLSTYEQYF
J gene: TRBJ1-5; V gene: TRBV19; CDR3 protein: CASRMWTSHQPQHF
J gene: TRBJ1-1; V gene: TRBV7-2; CDR3 protein: CASSLGITEAFF
J gene: TRBJ1-4; V gene: TRBV7-9; CDR3 protein: CASSLGGGGEKLFF
J gene: TRBJ1-3; V gene: TRBV7-6; CDR3 protein: CASSLGGPSSGNTIYF
J gene: TRBJ2-7; V gene: TRBV7-9; CDR3 protein: CASMLLGGYEQYF
J gene: TRBJ2-6; V gene: TRBV27; CDR3 protein: CASSLKKAPPGANVLTF
J gene: TRBJ2-2; V gene: TRBV7-2; CDR3 protein: CASSLGGGPVGGELFF
J gene: TRBJ2-3; V gene: TRBV28; CDR3 protein: CASSEAGGPFTDTQYF
J gene: TRBJ1-3; V gene: TRBV4-1; CDR3 protein: CASSQGDRSSSGNTIYF
J gene: TRBJ2-3; V gene: TRBV7-2; CDR3 protein: CASSLGASGSTDTQYF
J gene: TRBJ2-5; V gene: TRBV29-1; CDR3 protein: CSVELRGSGETQYF
J gene: TRBJ1-2; V gene: TRBV30; CDR3 protein: CAWSVLGRGGYTF
J gene: TRBJ1-2; V gene: TRBV21-1; CDR3 protein: CASSKRSGVGYTF
J gene: TRBJ1-5; V gene: TRBV10-1; CDR3 protein: CASRLRGDWKPQHF
J gene: TRBJ2-1; V gene: TRBV7-6; CDR3 protein: CASSLAGGNYNEQFF
J gene: TRBJ1-5; V gene: TRBV6-5; CDR3 protein: CASSYRLNQPQHF
J gene: TRBJ2-1; V gene: TRBV10-3; CDR3 protein: CAISESGVNEQFF
J gene: TRBJ2-7; V gene: TRBV9; CDR3 protein: CASSVGQLPSYEQYF
J gene: TRBJ2-7; V gene: TRBV7-8; CDR3 protein: CASSLESSYEQYF
J gene: TRBJ1-2; V gene: TRBV30; CDR3 protein: CAWSVLGNHGYTF
J gene: TRBJ2-3; V gene: TRBV7-2; CDR3 protein: CASSLRPIGADTQYF
J gene: TRBJ2-1; V gene: TRBV5-6; CDR3 protein: CASSHTYNEQFF
J gene: TRBJ1-1; V gene: TRBV6-4; CDR3 protein: CASSETWNTEAFF
J gene: TRBJ1-1; V gene: TRBV11-2; CDR3 protein: CASSLEMGMGTEAFF
J gene: TRBJ2-1; V gene: TRBV5-6; CDR3 protein: CASSFDRGEYYNEQFF
J gene: TRBJ1-1; V gene: TRBV29-1; CDR3 protein: CSVVGTEGLVWDTEAFF
J gene: TRBJ2-4; V gene: TRBV7-9; CDR3 protein: CASSLGTGRNIQYF
J gene: TRBJ1-2; V gene: TRBV4-3; CDR3 protein: CASSQDRQLHYGYTF
J gene: TRBJ1-2; V gene: TRBV15; CDR3 protein: CATSRNKQGHYGYTF
J gene: TRBJ2-5; V gene: TRBV7-9; CDR3 protein: CASSSRGQIQETQYF
J gene: TRBJ2-3; V gene: TRBV7-2; CDR3 protein: CASSSRTSGRDPQYF
J gene: TRBJ1-2; V gene: TRBV27; CDR3 protein: CASSSPGQMYGYTF
J gene: TRBJ1-2; V gene: TRBV28; CDR3 protein: CASSALGQVYGYTF
J gene: TRBJ2-7; V gene: TRBV24-1; CDR3 protein: CATSASKNSYEQYF
J gene: TRBJ1-2; V gene: TRBV27; CDR3 protein: CASSRYLGTAYGYTF
J gene: TRBJ1-1; V gene: TRBV25-1; CDR3 protein: CASSDGTGQNTEAFF
J gene: TRBJ2-5; V gene: TRBV16; CDR3 protein: CARSRTSGMGAQYF
J gene: TRBJ2-6; V gene: TRBV6-5; CDR3 protein: CASSTDRSGANVLTF
J gene: TRBJ1-2; V gene: TRBV7-2; CDR3 protein: CASSFSRTEGYTF
J gene: TRBJ1-5; V gene: TRBV28; CDR3 protein: CASSSGQGNNQPQHF
J gene: TRBJ1-4; V gene: TRBV5-5; CDR3 protein: CASKEGFPTANEKLFF
J gene: TRBJ2-1; V gene: TRBV24-1; CDR3 protein: CATSDLGGPYNEQFF